This is a list of T cell receptor beta chains from one sample in a study of T cell responses to AZD1222 COVID-19 vaccine. Some clones are missing from TCRdb's copy, which holds only in-frame ones; the method was immunoSEQ multiplex PCR. The data contain 55,000 to 80,000 clones, over 80% of them singletons. The sequencing used peripheral blood, collected on day 0 of AZD1222 vaccination. All receptors come from an adult in good health. Both conserved end residues are part of each CDR3. Each record gives: CDR3 DNA, CDR3 protein, V gene, J gene, clone size, D gene. D genes are given only for firm matches. The size of a clone is reported for some rows only, either as once, few or many, or as a class for expanded clones.

CDR3nt: TGTGCCAGCAGTTTCACAGGGGCGCAAAACACCATATATTTT; CDR3aa: CASSFTGAQNTIYF; v_gene: TRBV6-5; j_gene: TRBJ1-3; abundance: -; d_gene: TRBD1
CDR3nt: TGTGCCAGCCTTCCTATCGGGGGCTTTTGGTCTGAAGCTTTCTTT; CDR3aa: CASLPIGGFWSEAFF; v_gene: TRBV11-2; j_gene: TRBJ1-1; abundance: -; d_gene: -
CDR3nt: TGTGCCAGCAGTGCAGGGGGGGGGACAGATACGCAGTATTTT; CDR3aa: CASSAGGGTDTQYF; v_gene: TRBV2; j_gene: TRBJ2-3; abundance: -; d_gene: -
CDR3nt: TGTGCCAGCAGACAAAGGGGAGACTCCTACGAGCAGTACTTC; CDR3aa: CASRQRGDSYEQYF; v_gene: TRBV6-5; j_gene: TRBJ2-7; abundance: -; d_gene: -
CDR3nt: TGTGCCAGCAGCACCGGGACAGGGTCAACTAATGAAAAACTGTTTTTT; CDR3aa: CASSTGTGSTNEKLFF; v_gene: TRBV27; j_gene: TRBJ1-4; abundance: -; d_gene: TRBD1
CDR3nt: TGTGCCAGCAGCCTTCTTGGGGTGGGACAAAGGGAGACCCAGTACTTC; CDR3aa: CASSLLGVGQRETQYF; v_gene: TRBV21-1; j_gene: TRBJ2-5; abundance: -; d_gene: -
CDR3nt: TGCGCCAGCAGTGAGGTGGGACTAGCGGGGCCCCCCCTCTACAATGAGCAGTTCTTC; CDR3aa: CASSEVGLAGPPLYNEQFF; v_gene: TRBV10-2; j_gene: TRBJ2-1; abundance: -; d_gene: TRBD2
CDR3nt: TGTGCCAGCAGCGACAGGGCGGGGACTGAAGCTTTCTTT; CDR3aa: CASSDRAGTEAFF; v_gene: TRBV6-5; j_gene: TRBJ1-1; abundance: -; d_gene: TRBD1
CDR3nt: TGTGCCAGCAGCTTTTTGTTGGGATCCAACACTGAAGCTTTCTTT; CDR3aa: CASSFLLGSNTEAFF; v_gene: TRBV7-9; j_gene: TRBJ1-1; abundance: -; d_gene: -
CDR3nt: TGTGCCAGCAGTCTTCTTGGGCAGCCCCAGCATTTT; CDR3aa: CASSLLGQPQHF; v_gene: TRBV5-4; j_gene: TRBJ1-5; abundance: -; d_gene: -
CDR3nt: TGTGCCAGCAGTCTCGGACAGGGTTATAATTCACCCCTCCACTTT; CDR3aa: CASSLGQGYNSPLHF; v_gene: TRBV28; j_gene: TRBJ1-6; abundance: -; d_gene: TRBD1
CDR3nt: TGTGCCAGCAGACCGGGGCGGACCACCCAAGAGACCCAGTACTTC; CDR3aa: CASRPGRTTQETQYF; v_gene: TRBV2; j_gene: TRBJ2-5; abundance: -; d_gene: -
CDR3nt: TGTGCCACCAGTGCCGGGACAGGGGGACACACCATATATTTT; CDR3aa: CATSAGTGGHTIYF; v_gene: TRBV24-1; j_gene: TRBJ1-3; abundance: -; d_gene: TRBD1
CDR3nt: TGTGCCAGCTCACCAAGGACGGAACTTAATCAGCCCCAGCATTTT; CDR3aa: CASSPRTELNQPQHF; v_gene: TRBV18; j_gene: TRBJ1-5; abundance: -; d_gene: -
CDR3nt: TGTGCCAGCACGGACAGGTTCAATCAGCCCCAGCATTTT; CDR3aa: CASTDRFNQPQHF; v_gene: TRBV2; j_gene: TRBJ1-5; abundance: -; d_gene: TRBD1
CDR3nt: TGTGCCAGCAGCCGCGGACAGGGGCTTGGCTACACCTTC; CDR3aa: CASSRGQGLGYTF; v_gene: TRBV6-5; j_gene: TRBJ1-2; abundance: -; d_gene: TRBD1
CDR3nt: TGTGCCATCAGCGCGTCGGGGCGCAATCAGCCCCAGCATTTT; CDR3aa: CAISASGRNQPQHF; v_gene: TRBV10-3; j_gene: TRBJ1-5; abundance: -; d_gene: -
CDR3nt: TGTGCCAGCAGATTTACAGGGGGCACTGAAGCTTTCTTT; CDR3aa: CASRFTGGTEAFF; v_gene: TRBV6-5; j_gene: TRBJ1-1; abundance: -; d_gene: TRBD1
CDR3nt: TGTGCCAGCAGCTTCCGGCAGGGATACGGAAACACCATATATTTT; CDR3aa: CASSFRQGYGNTIYF; v_gene: TRBV5-6; j_gene: TRBJ1-3; abundance: large; d_gene: -
CDR3nt: TGTGCCTGGAGCTTAGTTGTTGAGCAGTTCTTC; CDR3aa: CAWSLVVEQFF; v_gene: TRBV30; j_gene: TRBJ2-1; abundance: -; d_gene: -
CDR3nt: -; CDR3aa: CASSFLAGSSAFF; v_gene: TRBV12-3/TRBV12-4; j_gene: TRBJ1-1; abundance: -; d_gene: -
CDR3nt: TGTGCCAGCAGCTTAGAACTAGCAAACTATGGCTACACCTTC; CDR3aa: CASSLELANYGYTF; v_gene: TRBV7-9; j_gene: TRBJ1-2; abundance: -; d_gene: -
CDR3nt: TGTGCCAGCAGTTCGGGTCTCGGCGCCGATACGCAGTATTTT; CDR3aa: CASSSGLGADTQYF; v_gene: TRBV5-4; j_gene: TRBJ2-3; abundance: -; d_gene: -
CDR3nt: TGTGCCAGCAGCCAAAGAGTGGGGGCGGGGGGACAAGAGACCCAGTACTTC; CDR3aa: CASSQRVGAGGQETQYF; v_gene: TRBV4-2; j_gene: TRBJ2-5; abundance: -; d_gene: TRBD2
CDR3nt: TGCGCCAGCAGCTTGGGTCCCAGGGACCAATACGAGCAGTACTTC; CDR3aa: CASSLGPRDQYEQYF; v_gene: TRBV5-1; j_gene: TRBJ2-7; abundance: -; d_gene: -
CDR3nt: TGTGCCAGCAGTTACTCGGGCAGGGAAGGCTACACCTTC; CDR3aa: CASSYSGREGYTF; v_gene: TRBV6-5; j_gene: TRBJ1-2; abundance: -; d_gene: -
CDR3nt: TGTGCCAGCAGCCTAAAGGGGACCACGGGGGGCTACACCTTC; CDR3aa: CASSLKGTTGGYTF; v_gene: TRBV3-1/TRBV3-2; j_gene: TRBJ1-2; abundance: -; d_gene: -
CDR3nt: TGTGCCAGCAGTTTCGACAGCCTACCGTCCCCCTATAATTCACCCCTCCACTTT; CDR3aa: CASSFDSLPSPYNSPLHF; v_gene: TRBV27; j_gene: TRBJ1-6; abundance: -; d_gene: -
CDR3nt: TGCGCCAGCAGCTTGGCTAGCCGAAATGAGCAGTTCTTC; CDR3aa: CASSLASRNEQFF; v_gene: TRBV5-1; j_gene: TRBJ2-1; abundance: -; d_gene: -
CDR3nt: TGTGCCAGCACCCCTCTCTACGAGCAGTACTTC; CDR3aa: CASTPLYEQYF; v_gene: TRBV7-9; j_gene: TRBJ2-7; abundance: -; d_gene: -
CDR3nt: TGCGCCAGCAGCTTGGGCTGGATGCGCGAGCAGTACTTC; CDR3aa: CASSLGWMREQYF; v_gene: TRBV5-1; j_gene: TRBJ2-7; abundance: -; d_gene: -
CDR3nt: TGTGCCAGCAGCGTAGCTAGCGACGGGAGCACAGATACGCAGTATTTT; CDR3aa: CASSVASDGSTDTQYF; v_gene: TRBV9; j_gene: TRBJ2-3; abundance: -; d_gene: -
CDR3nt: TGCGCCAGCAGCCAAGATCAAGACAGGTACTATGGCTACACCTTC; CDR3aa: CASSQDQDRYYGYTF; v_gene: TRBV4-1; j_gene: TRBJ1-2; abundance: -; d_gene: -
CDR3nt: TGCGCCAGCAGCTTTAACAGTAACACTGAAGCTTTCTTT; CDR3aa: CASSFNSNTEAFF; v_gene: TRBV5-1; j_gene: TRBJ1-1; abundance: few; d_gene: -
CDR3nt: TGCAGTGCTAGGGTCACAAACACCATATATTTT; CDR3aa: CSARVTNTIYF; v_gene: TRBV20-1; j_gene: TRBJ1-3; abundance: -; d_gene: -
CDR3nt: TGTGCCAGTAGTGACCGGACAGGGTGGCGTACTGAAGCTTTCTTT; CDR3aa: CASSDRTGWRTEAFF; v_gene: TRBV19; j_gene: TRBJ1-1; abundance: -; d_gene: TRBD1
CDR3nt: TGTGCCAGCAGTGAACAGGGGATGTACACTGAAGCTTTCTTT; CDR3aa: CASSEQGMYTEAFF; v_gene: TRBV2; j_gene: TRBJ1-1; abundance: -; d_gene: -
CDR3nt: TGTGCCAGCAGCCACCGGAGGTCCTACAATGAGCAGTTCTTC; CDR3aa: CASSHRRSYNEQFF; v_gene: TRBV14; j_gene: TRBJ2-1; abundance: -; d_gene: -
CDR3nt: TGCGCCAGCAGCTCCCCCTCTGGATACTACAATGAGCAGTTCTTC; CDR3aa: CASSSPSGYYNEQFF; v_gene: TRBV5-1; j_gene: TRBJ2-1; abundance: -; d_gene: -
CDR3nt: TGTGCCAGCAGCCCAAACACTGAAGCTTTCTTT; CDR3aa: CASSPNTEAFF; v_gene: TRBV28; j_gene: TRBJ1-1; abundance: -; d_gene: -
CDR3nt: TGTGCCAGCAGTTTCGGCAGAAATCAGCCCCAGCATTTT; CDR3aa: CASSFGRNQPQHF; v_gene: TRBV12-3/TRBV12-4; j_gene: TRBJ1-5; abundance: -; d_gene: -
CDR3nt: TGTGCCAGCAGTCCAATTGGGGGTACCTACAATGAGCAGTTCTTC; CDR3aa: CASSPIGGTYNEQFF; v_gene: TRBV6-5; j_gene: TRBJ2-1; abundance: -; d_gene: -
CDR3nt: TGTGCCAGCAGCCAACTAGGCTCCTACGAGCAGTACTTC; CDR3aa: CASSQLGSYEQYF; v_gene: TRBV2; j_gene: TRBJ2-7; abundance: few; d_gene: -
CDR3nt: TGTGCCAGCAGCTTAGATGGATTCCTAACAGATACGCAGTATTTT; CDR3aa: CASSLDGFLTDTQYF; v_gene: TRBV11-2; j_gene: TRBJ2-3; abundance: -; d_gene: -
CDR3nt: TGCGCCAGCAAAGGGCAAGGGGGATGGAGCTCCTACGAGCAGTACTTC; CDR3aa: CASKGQGGWSSYEQYF; v_gene: TRBV5-1; j_gene: TRBJ2-7; abundance: -; d_gene: -
CDR3nt: TGTGCCAGCTCACCGAGCACGGGCGGAGACTATGGCTACACCTTC; CDR3aa: CASSPSTGGDYGYTF; v_gene: TRBV18; j_gene: TRBJ1-2; abundance: -; d_gene: -
CDR3nt: TGTGCCAGCAGCATCGACTCGCGAGGGGAGGGTTCACCCCTCCACTTT; CDR3aa: CASSIDSRGEGSPLHF; v_gene: TRBV9; j_gene: TRBJ1-6; abundance: -; d_gene: -
CDR3nt: TGTGCCAGCAGCCGTACAGGGGGACCTGGAAACACCATATATTTT; CDR3aa: CASSRTGGPGNTIYF; v_gene: TRBV7-6; j_gene: TRBJ1-3; abundance: -; d_gene: TRBD1
CDR3nt: TGTGCCAGTAGTATGGGTTTTCGGAGAAAGACTGAAGCTTTCTTT; CDR3aa: CASSMGFRRKTEAFF; v_gene: TRBV19; j_gene: TRBJ1-1; abundance: -; d_gene: -
CDR3nt: TGCAGCGTTTCGGACAGGTGGGGCTACACCTTC; CDR3aa: CSVSDRWGYTF; v_gene: TRBV29-1; j_gene: TRBJ1-2; abundance: -; d_gene: TRBD1
CDR3nt: TGTGCCAGTAGTATAGTGTGGAATCAGCCCCAGCATTTT; CDR3aa: CASSIVWNQPQHF; v_gene: TRBV19; j_gene: TRBJ1-5; abundance: -; d_gene: -
CDR3nt: TGTGCCAGCAGCAAATGGGTGATCTCTGGAAACACCATATATTTT; CDR3aa: CASSKWVISGNTIYF; v_gene: TRBV28; j_gene: TRBJ1-3; abundance: -; d_gene: -
CDR3nt: TGTGCCAGCAGCTTTGACTTAAATCAGCCCCAGCATTTT; CDR3aa: CASSFDLNQPQHF; v_gene: TRBV7-2; j_gene: TRBJ1-5; abundance: few; d_gene: -
CDR3nt: TGTGCCATCAAGAGGGCCGAAAGGGGCTATGGCTACACCTTC; CDR3aa: CAIKRAERGYGYTF; v_gene: TRBV10-3; j_gene: TRBJ1-2; abundance: -; d_gene: -
CDR3nt: TGTGCCAGCAGCCGACAGGGGGCATCTGCTGCTATGAGCTACACCTTC; CDR3aa: CASSRQGASAAMSYTF; v_gene: TRBV3-1/TRBV3-2; j_gene: TRBJ1-2; abundance: -; d_gene: TRBD1
CDR3nt: TGTGCTAGTGGTTTGGACAGGGAAGCTTTCTTT; CDR3aa: CASGLDREAFF; v_gene: TRBV12-5; j_gene: TRBJ1-1; abundance: -; d_gene: -
CDR3nt: TGTGCCAGCAGCTACCCGAGGGAGGGTGCAACTAATGAAAAACTGTTTTTT; CDR3aa: CASSYPREGATNEKLFF; v_gene: TRBV7-9; j_gene: TRBJ1-4; abundance: -; d_gene: -
CDR3nt: TGTGCCACCAGCAGAGGGGGCAGGGGCCGTTACAATGAGCAGTTCTTC; CDR3aa: CATSRGGRGRYNEQFF; v_gene: TRBV15; j_gene: TRBJ2-1; abundance: -; d_gene: -
CDR3nt: TGTGCCAGCAGTTACTCGGAATTTACCACCTATGGCTACACCTTC; CDR3aa: CASSYSEFTTYGYTF; v_gene: TRBV6-5; j_gene: TRBJ1-2; abundance: -; d_gene: -
CDR3nt: TGTGCCAGCAGCTCCTCAGGGCGGGTCGGCTACACCTTC; CDR3aa: CASSSSGRVGYTF; v_gene: TRBV7-2; j_gene: TRBJ1-2; abundance: -; d_gene: -